The clone carrying this TCR beta chain was seen once. These data belong to a study of blood T cell repertoires in COVID-19. The overall study: COVID-19 samples from acute and convalescent phases originated in the United States, Italy and Spain. In each case, the material was cDNA or gDNA derived from T cells, B-cell-depleted T cells, or PBMCs.

Patients from Seattle were sampled longitudinally, starting during active infection. Sequencing was performed with immunoSEQ multiplex PCR; in TCRdb, only in-frame clones are kept and a portion is missing. The sample records 350,000 to 400,000 clones, 75% to 90% being singletons. Per the germline V gene, CDR1 is SGHKS and CDR2 is YYEKEE (reference sequence). This CDR3 is built from 15 residues. V lost 4 bases and J lost 0, with 12 bases in between. Sequencing was performed on peripheral blood. The chain recombines TRBV5-5 with TRBJ2-3, with D unclear. This sequence originates from an older woman with COVID-19, enrolled during active disease. The CDR3 protein is CASSPTSTSTDTQYF. The DNA for the CDR3 is TGTGCCAGCAGCCCGACATCAACTAGCACAGATACGCAGTATTTT.